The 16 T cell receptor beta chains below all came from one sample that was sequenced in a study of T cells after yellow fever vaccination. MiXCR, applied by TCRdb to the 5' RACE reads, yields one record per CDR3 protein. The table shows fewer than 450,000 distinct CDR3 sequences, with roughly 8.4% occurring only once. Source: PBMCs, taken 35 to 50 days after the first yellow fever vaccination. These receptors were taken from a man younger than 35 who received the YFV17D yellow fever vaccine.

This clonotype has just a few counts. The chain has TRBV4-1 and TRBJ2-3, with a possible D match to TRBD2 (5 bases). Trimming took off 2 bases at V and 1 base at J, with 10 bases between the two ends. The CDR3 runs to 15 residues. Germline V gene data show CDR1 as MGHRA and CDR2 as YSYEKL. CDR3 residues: CASSQTRARTDTQYF. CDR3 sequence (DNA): TGCGCCAGCAGCCAAACGAGGGCCCGCACAGATACGCAGTATTTT.

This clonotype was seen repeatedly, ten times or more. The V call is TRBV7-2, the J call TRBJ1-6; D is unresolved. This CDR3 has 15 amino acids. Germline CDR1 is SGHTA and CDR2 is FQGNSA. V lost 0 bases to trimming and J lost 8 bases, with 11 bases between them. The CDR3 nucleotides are TGTGCCAGCAGCTTAGCGTGGTGGCGCGATTCACCCCTCCACTTT. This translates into CASSLAWWRDSPLHF.

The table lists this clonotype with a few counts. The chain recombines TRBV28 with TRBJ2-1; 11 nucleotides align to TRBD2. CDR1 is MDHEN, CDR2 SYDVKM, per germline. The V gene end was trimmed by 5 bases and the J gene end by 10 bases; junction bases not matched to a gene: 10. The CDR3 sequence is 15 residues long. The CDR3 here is CASSVIAGGTWEQFF. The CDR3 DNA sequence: TGTGCCAGCAGTGTGATAGCGGGGGGGACATGGGAGCAGTTCTTC.

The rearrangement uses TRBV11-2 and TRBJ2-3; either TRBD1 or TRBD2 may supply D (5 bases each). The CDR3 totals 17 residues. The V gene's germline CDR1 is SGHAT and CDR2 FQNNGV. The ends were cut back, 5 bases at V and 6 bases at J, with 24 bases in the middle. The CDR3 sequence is CASSPPFFLRGSDTQYF. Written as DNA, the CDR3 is TGTGCCAGCAGCCCGCCATTCTTTTTGAGGGGATCCGATACGCAGTATTTT.

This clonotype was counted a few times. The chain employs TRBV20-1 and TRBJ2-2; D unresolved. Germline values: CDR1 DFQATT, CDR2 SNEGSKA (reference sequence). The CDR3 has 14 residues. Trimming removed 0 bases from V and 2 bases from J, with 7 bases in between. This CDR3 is CSARDLDNTGELFF. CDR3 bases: TGCAGTGCTAGAGATCTGGATAACACCGGGGAGCTGTTTTTT.

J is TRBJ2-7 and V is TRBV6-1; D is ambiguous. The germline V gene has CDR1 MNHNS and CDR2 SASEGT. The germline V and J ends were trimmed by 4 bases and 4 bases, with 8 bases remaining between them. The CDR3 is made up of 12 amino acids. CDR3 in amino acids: CASSAFFYEQYV. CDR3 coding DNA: TGTGCCAGCAGTGCCTTTTTTTACGAGCAGTACGTC.

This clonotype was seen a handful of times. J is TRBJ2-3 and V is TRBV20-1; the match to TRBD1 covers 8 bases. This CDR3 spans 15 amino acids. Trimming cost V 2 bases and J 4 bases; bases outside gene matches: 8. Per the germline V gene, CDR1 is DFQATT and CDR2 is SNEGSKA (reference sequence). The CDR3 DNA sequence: TGCAGTGCTAGATTAGGACAGGGATTGTCAGATACGCAGTATTTT. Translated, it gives CSARLGQGLSDTQYF.

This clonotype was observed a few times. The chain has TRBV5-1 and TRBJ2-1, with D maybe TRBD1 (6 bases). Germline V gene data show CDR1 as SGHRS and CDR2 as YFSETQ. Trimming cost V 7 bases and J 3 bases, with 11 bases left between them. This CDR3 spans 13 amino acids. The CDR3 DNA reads TGCGCCAGCTGGGGACAAGACTACAATGAGCAGTTCTTC. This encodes CASWGQDYNEQFF.

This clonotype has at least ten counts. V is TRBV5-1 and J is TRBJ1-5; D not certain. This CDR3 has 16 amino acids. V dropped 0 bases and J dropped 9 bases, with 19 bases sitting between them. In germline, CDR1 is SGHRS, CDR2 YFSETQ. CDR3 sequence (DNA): TGCGCCAGCAGCTTGGCCGCGACCTACCTTCTTGGGCCCCAGCATTTT. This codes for CASSLAATYLLGPQHF.

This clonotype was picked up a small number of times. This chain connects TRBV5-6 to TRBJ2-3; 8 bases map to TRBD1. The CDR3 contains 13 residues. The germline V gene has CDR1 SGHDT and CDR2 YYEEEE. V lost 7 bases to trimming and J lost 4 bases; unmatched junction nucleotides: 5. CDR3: CASARGLSDTQYF. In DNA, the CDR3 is TGTGCCAGCGCCAGGGGGCTTTCAGATACGCAGTATTTT.

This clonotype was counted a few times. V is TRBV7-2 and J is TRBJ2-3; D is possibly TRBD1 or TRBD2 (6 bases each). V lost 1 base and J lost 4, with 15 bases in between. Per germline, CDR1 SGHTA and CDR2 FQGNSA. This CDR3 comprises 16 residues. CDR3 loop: CASSLDAGEEADTQYF. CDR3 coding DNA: TGTGCCAGCAGCTTAGATGCAGGGGAGGAGGCAGATACGCAGTATTTT.

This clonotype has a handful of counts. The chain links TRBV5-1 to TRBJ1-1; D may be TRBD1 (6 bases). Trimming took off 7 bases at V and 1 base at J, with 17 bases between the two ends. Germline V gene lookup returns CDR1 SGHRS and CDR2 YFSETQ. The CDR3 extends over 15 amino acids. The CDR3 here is CASLQGGGGNTEAFF. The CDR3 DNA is TGCGCCAGCCTACAGGGTGGTGGTGGGAACACTGAAGCTTTCTTT.

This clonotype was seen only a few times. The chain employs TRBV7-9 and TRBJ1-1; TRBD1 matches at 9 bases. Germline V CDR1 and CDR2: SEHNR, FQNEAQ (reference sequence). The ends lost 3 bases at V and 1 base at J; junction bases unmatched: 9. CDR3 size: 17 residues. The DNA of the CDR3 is TGTGCCAGCAGCTTCCCCGGGACAGGGACTTGGAACACTGAAGCTTTCTTT. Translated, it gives CASSFPGTGTWNTEAFF.

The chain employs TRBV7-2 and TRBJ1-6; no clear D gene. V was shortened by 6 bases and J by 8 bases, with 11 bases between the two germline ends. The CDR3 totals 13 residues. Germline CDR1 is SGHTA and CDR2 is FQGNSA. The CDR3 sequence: CASRLGGDSPLHF. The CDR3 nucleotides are TGTGCCAGCAGGTTGGGTGGGGATTCACCCCTCCACTTT.

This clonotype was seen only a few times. CDR3 sequence: CASSPGGKGNLWNSPLHF. For the CDR3, the DNA is TGCGCCAGCAGCCCAGGGGGTAAAGGAAACCTTTGGAATTCACCCCTCCACTTT. The chain couples TRBV5-1 to TRBJ1-6; 7 bases are shared with TRBD1. Germline V gives CDR1 SGHRS, CDR2 YFSETQ. The ends lost 4 bases at V and 7 bases at J; junction bases unmatched: 17. This CDR3 has 18 amino acids. The full variable domain, in which reference TRBV5-1 and TRBJ1-6 provide the parts outside the CDR3, is KAGVTQTPRYLIKTRGQQVTLSCSPISGHRSVSWYQQTPGQGLQFLFEYFSETQRNKGNFPGRFSGRQFSNSRSEMNVSTLELGDSALYLCASSPGGKGNLWNSPLHFGNGTRLTVT.

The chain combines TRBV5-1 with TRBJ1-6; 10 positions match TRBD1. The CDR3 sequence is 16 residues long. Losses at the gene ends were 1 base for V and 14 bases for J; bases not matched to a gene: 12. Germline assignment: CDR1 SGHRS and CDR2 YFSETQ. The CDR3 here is CASSLTGQGGNRALHF. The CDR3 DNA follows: TGCGCCAGCAGCTTGACCGGACAGGGGGGGAATAGGGCCCTCCACTTT.